Shown below are 13 T cell receptor beta chains from a single sample sequenced in a study of radiotherapy plus CTLA-4 blockade in lung cancer. Clones were read by immunoSEQ multiplex PCR, and TCRdb kept only the in-frame ones, dropping some. In the table there are about 68,000 clones, 70% to 85% of which are singletons. The specimen was peripheral blood, collected from a patient treated with radiotherapy plus ipilimumab. Source of these receptors: a human donor with non-small cell lung cancer who had a complete response to radiotherapy plus ipilimumab.

This chain uses TRBV18 with TRBJ2-3; 9 bases line up with TRBD2. Looked up from germline, CDR1 is KGHSH and CDR2 is LQKENI. This CDR3 contains 16 residues. Germline trimming cut 2 bases from V and 1 base from J; bases unmatched to any gene: 4. This CDR3 reads CASSPFASGGTDTQYF. The CDR3 DNA reads as TGTGCCAGCTCACCATTCGCTAGCGGGGGCACAGATACGCAGTATTTT.

The V call is TRBV7-9, the J call TRBJ1-4; D might be TRBD1 (6 bases). Trimming pared 5 bases from V and 0 bases from J, leaving 13 bases between. The length of the CDR3 is 16 residues. From germline, CDR1 is SEHNR and CDR2 FQNEAQ (reference sequence). The chain's CDR3 is CASSDRQAATNEKLFF. The CDR3 bases are TGTGCCAGCAGCGACCGACAGGCTGCAACTAATGAAAAACTGTTTTTT.

The chain couples TRBV11-3 to TRBJ2-6; D tentatively fits TRBD1 or TRBD2 (5 bases each). Looked up from germline, CDR1 is SGHNT and CDR2 is YENEEA. The CDR3 loop spans 18 amino acids. With 0 bases removed from V and 1 base from J, the gap between germline ends came to 13 bases. CDR3 in amino acids: CASSLESGGWSGANVLTF. The CDR3 nucleotides are TGTGCCAGCAGCTTAGAGTCTGGGGGTTGGTCTGGGGCCAACGTCCTGACTTTC.

The chain is built from TRBV7-9 and TRBJ2-3; 11 positions agree with TRBD1. This CDR3 spans 17 amino acids. Trimming took 2 bases from V and 4 from J; bases not matched to a gene: 8. Per germline, CDR1 SEHNR and CDR2 FQNEAQ (reference sequence). The CDR3 protein is CASSLQAGTGGSDTQYF. The CDR3 DNA reads as TGTGCCAGCAGCTTACAAGCCGGGACAGGGGGTTCAGATACGCAGTATTTT.

This rearrangement joins TRBV5-1 to TRBJ2-3; D possibly corresponds to TRBD1 (5 bases). The CDR3 is 17 amino acids. V was trimmed by 2 bases and J by 0 bases, leaving 16 bases between them. Germline CDR1 and CDR2: SGHRS and YFSETQ. This CDR3 is CASSFRGSFTSTDTQYF. CDR3 bases: TGCGCCAGCAGCTTTAGGGGCAGTTTTACTAGCACAGATACGCAGTATTTT.

The chain joins TRBV5-1 to TRBJ1-2; 9 nucleotides agree with TRBD1. V lost 2 bases and J lost 6; bases outside the gene matches: 2. Germline-derived CDR1 and CDR2 are SGHRS and YFSETQ. The length of the CDR3 is 13 residues. The CDR3 spells CASSLQGADGYTF. CDR3 sequence (DNA): TGCGCCAGCAGCTTACAGGGGGCGGATGGCTACACCTTC. The complete variable domain, with remaining parts taken from reference TRBV5-1 and TRBJ1-2, reads KAGVTQTPRYLIKTRGQQVTLSCSPISGHRSVSWYQQTPGQGLQFLFEYFSETQRNKGNFPGRFSGRQFSNSRSEMNVSTLELGDSALYLCASSLQGADGYTFGSGTRLTVV.

The J gene is TRBJ1-1, the V gene TRBV6-5, with 12 bases fitting TRBD1. V gave up 6 bases and J gave up 7 bases; unmatched junction bases: 9. This CDR3 has 15 residues. CDR1 and CDR2 (germline): MNHEY, SVGAGI. CDR3 protein: CASSLEGQGAFEAFF. DNA of the CDR3: TGTGCCAGCAGCCTGGAGGGACAGGGGGCTTTTGAAGCTTTCTTT.

The rearrangement joins TRBV6-6 to TRBJ2-3, with TRBD2 as a possible D gene (5 bases). V lost 0 bases and J 0 bases, leaving 10 bases between the germline ends. The CDR3 sequence is 16 residues long. Per the germline V gene, CDR1 is MNHNY and CDR2 is SVGAGI (reference sequence). The CDR3 DNA sequence: TGTGCCAGCAGTTACTCGGGTGGGAGTAGCACAGATACGCAGTATTTT. Translated: CASSYSGGSSTDTQYF.

Here the CDR3 DNA reads TGTGCCAGTAGCCAAGGACAGGGAAATCAGCCCCAGCATTTT. Translating it yields CASSQGQGNQPQHF. The V and J genes are TRBV19 and TRBJ1-5, with TRBD1 matching 8 bases. Trimming at V came to 6 bases and at J to 4 bases, leaving 5 bases not matched to a gene. In germline, CDR1 is LNHDA, CDR2 SQIVND (reference sequence). The CDR3 runs 14 residues.

This clone was found a few times. The rearrangement joins TRBV19 to TRBJ2-3, with a tentative D call TRBD2 (6 bases). Trimming cost V 4 bases and J 1 base, with 6 bases left between them. The CDR3 contains 13 residues. Germline CDR1 is LNHDA and CDR2 is SQIVND (reference sequence). In DNA, the CDR3 is TGTGCCAGTAGTACTAGCGGCACAGATACGCAGTATTTT. Translation gives CASSTSGTDTQYF.

The J gene is TRBJ2-1, the V gene TRBV13; 8 positions agree with TRBD2. Germline V CDR1 and CDR2: PRHDT, FYEKMQ (reference sequence). The CDR3 extends over 16 amino acids. V gave up 7 bases and J gave up 3 bases; unmatched junction bases: 11. In DNA, the CDR3 is TGTGCCAGCACCCTTAAAGCGGGGGCCCGCTACAATGAGCAGTTCTTC. Amino acid sequence: CASTLKAGARYNEQFF. The variable domain in full, completed from reference TRBV13 and TRBJ2-1, reads AAGVIQSPRHLIKEKRETATLKCYPIPRHDTVYWYQQGPGQDPQFLISFYEKMQSDKGSIPDRFSAQQFSDYHSELNMSSLELGDSALYFCASTLKAGARYNEQFFGPGTRLTVL.

This chain joins TRBV30 and TRBJ2-2; D perhaps matches TRBD2 (6 bases). Germline V CDR1 and CDR2: GTSNPN, SVGIG (reference sequence). Trimming shortened V by 2 bases and J by 7 bases, and 14 bases separated the two germline ends. This CDR3 is built from 14 residues. CDR3 in amino acids: CAWSPSSEGGELFF. The CDR3 DNA is TGTGCCTGGAGTCCATCTAGCGAAGGCGGGGAGCTGTTTTTT.

The J gene is TRBJ2-1, the V gene TRBV5-1, with TRBD2 matching over 14 bases. J was trimmed by 7 bases and V by 1 base; bases with no gene match: 4. CDR1 is SGHRS, CDR2 YFSETQ, per germline. This CDR3 region has 16 residues. CDR3 amino acids: CASSLRLAGGGNEQFF. The CDR3 DNA is TGCGCCAGCAGCTTGAGACTAGCGGGAGGGGGTAATGAGCAGTTCTTC.